This passage covers 26 T cell receptor beta chains from one sample sequenced in a study of blood T cells in healthy people across ages. A J-beta primer mix and a sample-barcoded 5' primer were used in a second PCR of roughly 7 to 12 cycles. TCRdb re-analysed the 5' RACE reads in MiXCR, keeping a single row per CDR3 protein. The sample carries about 780,000 distinct CDR3 sequences, less than 60% recorded once. What was sequenced was blood. These receptor sequences come from an elderly man in good health.

This clonotype has just one count. The junction departs from the called germline gene at one end, perhaps through a read error. The rearrangement joins TRBV24-1 to TRBJ1-5, with a weak D call TRBD1 (6 bases). The CDR3 runs to 16 residues. From germline, CDR1 is KGHDR and CDR2 SFDVKD. The DNA of the CDR3 is TGTGCCACCAGTGATCCCCGGAGGGGGGATGGTCAGCCCCACCATTTT. This encodes CATSDPRRGDGQPHHF.

The genes are TRBV5-1 and TRBJ2-7; TRBD2 aligns across 11 bases. The germline gives CDR1 SGHRS, CDR2 YFSETQ. V lost 1 base, J lost 7 bases, and 13 bases stayed unmatched. There are 17 residues in the CDR3. Here the CDR3 DNA reads TGCGCCAGCAGCTTGTCACCTCTAGCGGGGGGTTACAATGAGCAGTACTTC. Translation: CASSLSPLAGGYNEQYF.

The V call is TRBV11-3, the J call TRBJ2-3; 14 bases match TRBD2. V was clipped by 5 bases and J by 5 bases; unmatched bases: 6. Germline V gives CDR1 SGHNT, CDR2 YENEEA. This CDR3 contains 16 residues. This CDR3 is CASSPGLAGDIDTQYF. For the CDR3, the DNA is TGTGCCAGCAGCCCGGGACTAGCGGGAGATATAGATACGCAGTATTTT.

This clonotype was detected only a few times. The chain joins TRBV7-2 to TRBJ1-2; 9 bases match TRBD1. CDR1 and CDR2 (germline): SGHTA, FQGNSA. The ends lost 3 bases at V and 4 bases at J; junction bases unmatched: 6. The CDR3 totals 15 residues. The DNA of the CDR3 is TGTGCCAGCAGCTTTTTACAGGGGGCTGTCTATGGCTACACCTTC. Amino acids: CASSFLQGAVYGYTF.

This clonotype occurred once. The V and J genes are TRBV12-3 or TRBV12-4 and TRBJ2-3, with 7 bases aligning to TRBD1. V shed 8 bases and J 5 bases; nucleotides not matched to a gene: 13. There are 15 residues in the CDR3. The DNA for the CDR3 is TGTGCCAGCTCACCAAATGCAGGGGGAAAAGATACGCAGTATTTT. Translated: CASSPNAGGKDTQYF.

This chain uses TRBV28 with TRBJ2-5, with TRBD2 matching 12 bases. Unmatched junction bases numbered 24, after V lost 5 bases and J lost 11 bases. The CDR3 contains 19 residues. Looked up from germline, CDR1 is MDHEN and CDR2 is SYDVKM. This CDR3 is CASSRSSGLAGIYCNEQYF. In nucleotides, the CDR3 is TGTGCCAGCAGTAGATCCTCCGGACTAGCGGGAATTTATTGCAATGAGCAGTACTTC.

This chain uses TRBV6-2 or TRBV6-3 with TRBJ2-1, with TRBD1 as a possible D gene (6 bases). The CDR3 extends over 15 amino acids. Germline lookup yields CDR1 MNHEY and CDR2 SVGEGT. V gave up 6 bases and J gave up 4 bases, with 16 bases separating them. The CDR3 nucleotides are TGTGCCAGCAGGGTGGACAGTAGCTCATACAATGAGCAGTTCTTC. Translation gives CASRVDSSSYNEQFF.

This clonotype was picked up many times. The rearrangement uses TRBV28 and TRBJ2-1; D assignment may be TRBD1 or TRBD2 (5 bases each). Germline V lookup: CDR1 MDHEN, CDR2 SYDVKM. With 3 bases removed from V and 4 bases from J, the gap between germline ends came to 16 bases. CDR3 length: 16 residues. CDR3 region: CASSFRVRGVYNEQFF. The CDR3 nucleotides are TGTGCCAGCAGTTTTAGGGTGAGGGGTGTTTACAATGAGCAGTTCTTC.

V is TRBV5-1 and J is TRBJ2-5, with 8 bases that match TRBD2. Germline V lookup: CDR1 SGHRS, CDR2 YFSETQ. The V and J ends lost 1 base and 2 bases, in that order; junction bases with no gene match: 4. This CDR3 is built from 15 residues. The CDR3 bases are TGCGCCAGCAGCTTGAATAGCGGGATACAAGAGACCCAGTACTTC. Translated, it gives CASSLNSGIQETQYF.

The chain joins TRBV12-3 or TRBV12-4 to TRBJ2-5; the D gene could be TRBD1 or TRBD2 (6 bases each). The CDR3 contains 15 residues. Trimming removed 6 bases at V and 1 base at J, with 15 bases between. CDR3 coding DNA: TGTGCCAGCAGCCTACTAGGGGGGTCCCAAGAGACCCAGTACTTC. It yields the protein CASSLLGGSQETQYF.

The rearrangement links TRBV4-1 to TRBJ1-2; TRBD1 might be the D (5 bases). Germline-derived CDR1 and CDR2 are MGHRA and YSYEKL. V lost 2 bases and J 4 bases, leaving 14 bases between the germline ends. This CDR3 has 15 amino acids. The CDR3 protein is CASSQQMEGLYGYTF. The CDR3 nucleotides read TGCGCCAGCAGCCAACAGATGGAGGGGCTCTATGGCTACACCTTC.

This rearrangement joins TRBV10-3 to TRBJ2-5, with no clear D. The J call may be in error: the DNA end matches TRBJ2-7 better. The V gene's germline CDR1 is ENHRY and CDR2 SYGVKD. CDR3 length: 13 residues. CDR3 region: CAISEQLWYEQYF. DNA for the CDR3: TGTGCCATCAGTGAGCAGCTCTGGTACGAGCAGTACTTC.

The V call is TRBV7-3, the J call TRBJ2-3; 10 bases map to TRBD2. From germline, CDR1 is SGHTA and CDR2 FQGTGA. V lost 4 bases and J lost 5; bases outside the gene matches: 3. This CDR3 is 14 amino acids long. The CDR3 region is CASSWGLAIDTQYF. The CDR3, as DNA: TGTGCCAGCAGCTGGGGACTAGCGATAGATACGCAGTATTTT.

In its sample, this clonotype was seen once. This chain uses TRBV20-1 with TRBJ1-1; 7 nucleotides align to TRBD1. This CDR3 region has 12 residues. Germline V CDR1 and CDR2: DFQATT, SNEGSKA (reference sequence). CDR3 region: CRTPGGGTEAFF. In DNA form, the CDR3 reads TGCAGAACACCAGGGGGAGGAACCGAAGCTTTCTTT.

This clonotype was picked up a small number of times. This chain uses TRBV12-3 or TRBV12-4 with TRBJ2-5, with 9 bases matching TRBD2. The CDR3 is made up of 15 amino acids. With V trimmed by 5 bases and J by 5 bases, 9 bases remained unmatched. The CDR3 protein is CASSPSGAGGETQYF. In nucleotides, the CDR3 is TGTGCCAGCAGTCCCTCAGGAGCGGGAGGCGAGACCCAGTACTTC.

V is TRBV2 and J is TRBJ2-3; 7 bases match TRBD1. This CDR3 comprises 16 residues. Germline V gene sequence: CDR1 SNHLY, CDR2 FYNNEI. Losses at the gene ends were 8 bases for V and 1 base for J; bases not matched to a gene: 12. The CDR3, as DNA: TGTGCCAGCGACGATCCGGGACAGAGCGGCACAGATACGCAGTATTTT. Translation gives CASDDPGQSGTDTQYF.

This sequence joins TRBV6-5 and TRBJ2-1; 8 bases match TRBD1. There are 15 residues in the CDR3. Germline CDR1 and CDR2: MNHEY and SVGAGI. V shed 6 bases, J shed 7 bases, and the junction held 11 bases outside the gene matches. CDR3 bases: TGTGCCAGCAGCCCCCCGACAGGGGCTGGGAATGAGCAGTTCTTC. Encoded protein: CASSPPTGAGNEQFF.

A single count supports this clonotype. The gene calls are TRBV20-1 and TRBJ2-1; D perhaps matches TRBD2 (6 bases). The CDR3 is 18 amino acids. Trimming stripped 6 bases from V and 7 bases from J, with 31 bases between. Germline V gives CDR1 DFQATT, CDR2 SNEGSKA (reference sequence). For the CDR3, the DNA is TGCAGTGCCACATTCCTTCACCGGGTCTTAGCGGCTCAAAATGAGCAGTTCTTC. Its translation is CSATFLHRVLAAQNEQFF.

The DNA of the CDR3 is TGCGCCAGCAGCTTGATGCCTAGCGGGGACAACGAGCAGTACTTC. Translation: CASSLMPSGDNEQYF. The J gene is TRBJ2-4, the V gene TRBV5-1, with 9 bases matching TRBD2. Judging by the DNA end, TRBJ2-7 fits better; the J call may be wrong. Germline V CDR1 and CDR2: SGHRS, YFSETQ. The CDR3 sequence is 15 residues long.

The chain carries TRBV5-6 and TRBJ1-5; D is ambiguous. Germline CDR1 reads SGHDT; CDR2 reads YYEEEE. Trimming left V 2 bases short and J 6 bases short, with 12 bases between. CDR3 length: 14 amino acids. The CDR3 loop is CASSFQRARQPQHF. CDR3 coding DNA: TGTGCCAGCAGCTTCCAAAGGGCCCGTCAGCCCCAGCATTTT. Based on the CDR3 plus reference TRBV5-6 and TRBJ1-5, the full variable domain is DAGVTQSPTHLIKTRGQQVTLRCSPKSGHDTVSWYQQALGQGPQFIFQYYEEEERQRGNFPDRFSGHQFPNYSSELNVNALLLGDSALYLCASSFQRARQPQHFGDGTRLSIL.

This clonotype was counted once. V gene TRBV9 combines with J gene TRBJ1-3; 7 bases are shared with TRBD1. V dropped 3 bases and J dropped 1; count of bases not matched to a gene: 4. This CDR3 has 15 amino acids. Germline CDR1 SGDLS, CDR2 YYNGEE. The CDR3 nucleotides read TGTGCCAGCAGCGGAAACAGGGGATCTGGAAACACCATATATTTT. It specifies CASSGNRGSGNTIYF.

This clonotype was found a few times. V and J are TRBV28 and TRBJ2-7; tentative D call: TRBD2 (5 bases). The CDR3 spans 15 residues. CDR1 and CDR2 from the germline V gene are MDHEN and SYDVKM. Trimming took off 7 bases at V and 0 bases at J, with 16 bases between the two ends. CDR3 loop: CASNSPQRSSYEQYF. The CDR3, as DNA: TGTGCCAGCAACTCCCCCCAGCGGTCCTCCTACGAGCAGTACTTC.

This chain joins TRBV15 and TRBJ2-3; a weak D match, TRBD2 (5 bases). The CDR3 runs to 14 residues. CDR1 LNHNV and CDR2 YYDKDF come from the germline V gene (reference sequence). Trimming took 3 bases from V and 4 from J, leaving 11 bases between them. CDR3 protein: CATSSVRGPDTQYF. The CDR3 nucleotides are TGTGCCACCAGCAGTGTTCGGGGTCCAGATACGCAGTATTTT.

The rearrangement joins TRBV20-1 to TRBJ2-4; TRBD2 matches 10 bases. Near its end, the DNA agrees better with TRBJ2-7, so the J call may be wrong. CDR3 size: 16 residues. Germline V gene lookup returns CDR1 DFQATT and CDR2 SNEGSKA (reference sequence). The CDR3 protein is CSARGRLAGVPYEQYF. The CDR3 nucleotides read TGCAGTGCTAGGGGGCGTCTAGCGGGAGTCCCCTACGAGCAGTACTTC.

This clonotype occurred a few times. The J gene is TRBJ2-1, the V gene TRBV25-1; tentatively, D is TRBD1 (6 bases). This CDR3 is 14 amino acids long. Deletions cut 1 base from V and 7 bases from J, with 11 bases between. Germline-derived CDR1 and CDR2 are MGHDK and SYGVNS. The CDR3 sequence is CASSELARGNEQFF. In DNA form, the CDR3 reads TGTGCCAGCAGTGAATTGGCGAGGGGGAATGAGCAGTTCTTC.

This clonotype has more than one count but fewer than ten. The rearrangement joins TRBV28 to TRBJ1-3; TRBD1 might be the D (5 bases). Trimming pared 6 bases from V and 0 bases from J, leaving 12 bases between. Per the germline V gene, CDR1 is MDHEN and CDR2 is SYDVKM. This CDR3 contains 15 residues. CDR3 in amino acids: CASRPNRNSGNTIYF. CDR3 coding DNA: TGTGCCAGCAGGCCAAACAGGAACTCTGGAAACACCATATATTTT.